These 13 T cell receptor beta chains came from one sample sequenced in a study of high-grade serous ovarian cancer treatment subgroups (dated by TCRdb to about 2021). Collection of tumor samples took place before definitive surgery or chemotherapy. The method behind the library was the immunoSEQ multiplex PCR assay. TCRdb's version of the immuneACCESS table is confined to in-frame rearrangements and falls short of the full clone set. An unresolved V gene accounts for under half of the shortfall where checked; the remainder is of unknown origin. Counted in this sample were 9,100 or so clones; about three quarters of them appeared once. 10% to 13% of the sample is in the top ten clones. The sample comprised tumor tissue. The receptors come from a human donor with high-grade serous ovarian cancer.

The chain recombines TRBV7-2 with TRBJ1-1; 7 bases agree with TRBD1. The CDR3 spans 14 residues. In germline, CDR1 is SGHTA, CDR2 FQGNSA. With V trimmed by 1 base and J by 11 bases, 10 bases remained unmatched. In DNA form, the CDR3 reads TGTGCCAGCAGCTTAGTCCCCGCGGACAGGCCGGCTTTCTTT. It codes for CASSLVPADRPAFF.

J is TRBJ2-3 and V is TRBV28, with 7 bases matching TRBD1. With V trimmed by 5 bases and J by 4 bases, 6 bases remained unmatched. Germline V gene lookup returns CDR1 MDHEN and CDR2 SYDVKM. This CDR3 spans 14 amino acids. CDR3 in amino acids: CASSLPGTADTQYF. The CDR3 nucleotides read TGTGCCAGCAGTCTCCCCGGGACAGCAGATACGCAGTATTTT.

This chain connects TRBV5-3 to TRBJ1-4; D might be TRBD1 (6 bases). TRBV5-3 has ORF status, its function being uncertain. V was pared by 8 bases and J by 6 bases, with 14 bases between. This CDR3 is built from 13 residues. The CDR3 is CASSTNRDEKLFF. CDR3 DNA sequence: TGTGCCAGCAGCACAAACAGGGATGAAAAACTGTTTTTT.

The chain uses TRBV7-9 and TRBJ2-7; 9 nucleotides agree with TRBD1. The CDR3 consists of 15 residues. From germline, CDR1 is SEHNR and CDR2 FQNEAQ (reference sequence). After removal of 5 bases from V and 7 bases from J, the junction contained 12 bases not matched to a gene. The CDR3 DNA reads TGTGCCAGCAGCCCAAGGGACAGGGACTACGTGGAGCAGTACTTC. It translates to CASSPRDRDYVEQYF.

There are a few counts of this clone. The chain employs TRBV2 and TRBJ2-7, with TRBD2 matching 11 bases. CDR3 length: 13 amino acids. Germline V gene sequence: CDR1 SNHLY, CDR2 FYNNEI. V gave up 7 bases and J gave up 2 bases; unmatched junction bases: 1. CDR3 sequence reads: CASKTSGAYEQYF. The CDR3 region has the DNA TGTGCCAGCAAGACTAGCGGGGCCTACGAGCAGTACTTC. Complete variable domain (other parts from reference TRBV2 and TRBJ2-7): EPEVTQTPSHQVTQMGQEVILRCVPISNHLYFYWYRQILGQKVEFLVSFYNNEISEKSEIFDDQFSVERPDGSNFTLKIRSTKLEDSAMYFCASKTSGAYEQYFGPGTRLTVT.

The table lists this clone with a few counts. The CDR3 sequence is CASSGYTDTQYF. The CDR3 bases are TGTGCCAGCAGCGGTTACACAGATACGCAGTATTTT. This chain connects TRBV7-9 to TRBJ2-3; D gene uncertain. Germline V gives CDR1 SEHNR, CDR2 FQNEAQ (reference sequence). The CDR3 extends over 12 amino acids. V lost 5 bases to trimming and J lost 2 bases, with 5 bases between them.

This sequence joins TRBV6-5 and TRBJ2-7; D perhaps matches TRBD1 (6 bases). Germline values: CDR1 MNHEY, CDR2 SVGAGI. The V end was cut by 4 bases, the J end by 1 base, with 11 bases between. This CDR3 comprises 14 residues. CDR3 loop: CASSWTAGSYEQYF. In DNA form, the CDR3 reads TGTGCCAGCAGTTGGACAGCCGGTTCCTACGAGCAGTACTTC.

This clone was detected only a few times. The genes are TRBV5-5 and TRBJ2-7; 11 bases line up with TRBD2. This CDR3 is built from 15 residues. The germline V gene has CDR1 SGHKS and CDR2 YYEKEE (reference sequence). V lost 4 bases, J lost 3 bases, and 6 bases stayed unmatched. The CDR3 protein is CASSPATSGVYEQYF. Here the CDR3 DNA reads TGTGCCAGCAGCCCGGCGACTAGCGGGGTCTACGAGCAGTACTTC.

This clone was picked up one time. The rearrangement uses TRBV29-1 and TRBJ2-3; 11 positions agree with TRBD2. The trim removed 0 bases at V and 2 bases at J, leaving 4 bases unmatched. This CDR3 comprises 16 residues. Germline V lookup: CDR1 SQVTM, CDR2 ANQGSEA. The CDR3 region is CSVEDRLAGNTDTQYF. DNA of the CDR3: TGCAGCGTTGAAGACAGACTAGCGGGAAACACAGATACGCAGTATTTT.

V is TRBV29-1 and J is TRBJ2-7; TRBD2 is a possible D gene (5 bases). Trimming took 1 base from V and 1 from J, leaving 8 bases between them. This CDR3 is 13 amino acids long. Germline CDR1 and CDR2: SQVTM and ANQGSEA. The CDR3, as DNA: TGCAGCGTTGAAGTTGGGAGTTCCTACGAGCAGTACTTC. It specifies CSVEVGSSYEQYF.

CDR3 coding DNA: TGCGCCAGCAGCCATAAGAGTGAGCAGTTCTTC. It is translated as CASSHKSEQFF. The genes are TRBV4-3 and TRBJ2-1; D not resolved. Deletions cut 3 bases from V and 9 bases from J, with 6 bases between. The length of the CDR3 is 11 residues. Germline assignment: CDR1 LGHNA and CDR2 YSLEER.

V usage is TRBV4-3 and J usage is TRBJ2-4, with 9 bases lining up with TRBD2. Trimming at V came to 0 bases and at J to 7 bases, leaving 7 bases not matched to a gene. The germline V gene has CDR1 LGHNA and CDR2 YSLEER. The CDR3 has 16 amino acids. The CDR3 coding sequence is TGCGCCAGCAGCCAAGAGTTTAGCGGGAGTGGGAACATTCAGTACTTC. Amino acids: CASSQEFSGSGNIQYF.

This chain connects TRBV9 to TRBJ2-5, with a tentative D call TRBD1 (7 bases). CDR3 size: 16 residues. Between the trimmed V and J ends, which lost 0 bases and 4 bases, there was a span of 16 bases. The germline gives CDR1 SGDLS, CDR2 YYNGEE. The CDR3 DNA reads as TGTGCCAGCAGCGTAGGGATAGCAGGGGGAGGAGAGACCCAGTACTTC. It translates to CASSVGIAGGGETQYF.